The 29 T cell receptor beta chains in this list originate from one sample, sequenced in a study of CD8 T cells in Susac syndrome. The RNA input was roughly 0.45 to 1 ug, and it was reverse transcribed with random hexamers. TCRdb redid the calling of the immunoSEQ multiplex PCR reads with MiXCR, one entry per CDR3 protein. There are approximately 49,000 distinct CDR3 sequences in the sample; roughly 94% occur only once, and roughly 0.79% lies in the top ten. The sequencing sample was made of CD8+ T cells from PBMCs. Every receptor here comes from a human donor with Susac syndrome.

This chain links TRBV29-1 with TRBJ2-4, with 7 bases fitting TRBD2. Unmatched junction bases numbered 3, after V lost 1 base and J lost 0 bases. Per the germline V gene, CDR1 is SQVTM and CDR2 is ANQGSEA. The CDR3 has 15 amino acids. The CDR3: CSVEVPGGAKNIQYF. The DNA for the CDR3 is TGCAGCGTTGAAGTGCCGGGGGGAGCCAAAAACATTCAGTACTTC.

This sequence joins TRBV12-3 or TRBV12-4 and TRBJ2-1, with 12 bases aligning to TRBD2. The CDR3 extends over 17 amino acids. V trimming: 6 bases; J trimming: 1 base; junction bases outside the gene matches: 7. Here the CDR3 reads CASSSSSGGASYNEQFF. In DNA form, the CDR3 reads TGTGCCAGCAGCTCCTCTAGCGGGGGGGCTTCCTACAATGAGCAGTTCTTC.

The CDR3 protein is CASSPRARDEQFF. CDR3 bases: TGCGCCAGCAGCCCTCGGGCACGGGATGAGCAGTTCTTC. V gene TRBV4-1 combines with J gene TRBJ2-1, with no clear D. The V end lost 4 bases, the J end lost 8 bases, and 12 bases lay between the germline ends. The CDR3 totals 13 residues. Germline values: CDR1 MGHRA, CDR2 YSYEKL.

J is TRBJ2-7 and V is TRBV20-1; D not certain. Germline V gene sequence: CDR1 DFQATT, CDR2 SNEGSKA (reference sequence). CDR3 length: 13 amino acids. Trimming removed 6 bases at V and 1 base at J, with 13 bases between. As DNA, the CDR3 is TGCAGTGCCCTTACGGAGAGTTCCTACGAGCAGTACTTC. This translates into CSALTESSYEQYF.

The chain recombines TRBV27 with TRBJ2-1; no clear D. Germline V CDR1 and CDR2: MNHEY, SMNVEV (reference sequence). The CDR3 contains 16 residues. V lost 0 bases and J lost 2, with 11 bases in between. CDR3 sequence: CASSLSARLTYNEQFF. The CDR3 DNA sequence: TGTGCCAGCAGTTTATCCGCCCGATTAACCTACAATGAGCAGTTCTTC.

The rearrangement uses TRBV27 and TRBJ2-3, with 9 bases that match TRBD1. The V gene's germline CDR1 is MNHEY and CDR2 SMNVEV (reference sequence). Trimming removed 1 base from V and 5 bases from J; junction bases left unmatched: 16. CDR3 size: 19 residues. The CDR3 DNA sequence: TGTGCCAGCAGTTTATATTGGTCCAACCGGGACAGGGCTATAGATACGCAGTATTTT. It yields the protein CASSLYWSNRDRAIDTQYF.

This chain links TRBV4-3 with TRBJ2-3; D unresolved. CDR3 length: 16 residues. In germline, CDR1 is LGHNA, CDR2 YSLEER. Trimming shortened V by 0 bases and J by 2 bases, and 12 bases separated the two germline ends. DNA for the CDR3: TGCGCCAGCAGCCAAGAGACGATCCCACTCACAGATACGCAGTATTTT. Protein product: CASSQETIPLTDTQYF.

The chain is built from TRBV12-5 and TRBJ1-6, with 7 positions matching TRBD1. The V segment lost 7 bases and the J segment 10 bases; nucleotides outside the gene matches: 10. CDR3 length: 14 amino acids. CDR1 LGHNT and CDR2 FRNRAP come from the germline V gene. For the CDR3, the DNA is TGTGCTAGTGTTCTCAACAGGGGAGGCTCACCCCTCCACTTT. Protein: CASVLNRGGSPLHF.

The J gene is TRBJ1-2, the V gene TRBV29-1, with D perhaps TRBD1 (5 bases). V lost 2 bases to trimming and J lost 9 bases, with 13 bases between them. CDR1 and CDR2 from the germline V gene are SQVTM and ANQGSEA. CDR3 size: 12 residues. CDR3 nucleotide sequence: TGCAGCGTTGAAAATGGGGCCGCGCGCTACACCTTC. Translating gives CSVENGAARYTF.

This clonotype was recorded once. The chain's CDR3 is CASSFDWDQETQYF. The CDR3, as DNA: TGTGCCAGCAGTTTTGACTGGGACCAAGAGACCCAGTACTTC. The chain links TRBV12-3 or TRBV12-4 to TRBJ2-5, with no clear D. V lost 3 bases and J lost 0, with 8 bases in between. The CDR3 spans 14 residues.

The gene calls are TRBV9 and TRBJ2-5, with D maybe TRBD2 (6 bases). The CDR3 contains 15 residues. Germline CDR1 is SGDLS and CDR2 is YYNGEE. V gave up 0 bases and J gave up 1 base, with 10 bases separating them. CDR3 DNA sequence: TGTGCCAGCAGCGTAGGAGGGAGGCTCCAAGAGACCCAGTACTTC. It yields the protein CASSVGGRLQETQYF.

The J gene is TRBJ2-2, the V gene TRBV12-5, with D tentatively TRBD1 or TRBD2 (5 bases each). In germline, CDR1 is LGHNT, CDR2 FRNRAP. Trimming took off 4 bases at V and 6 bases at J, with 15 bases between the two ends. The CDR3 sequence is 15 residues long. This chain's CDR3 is CASGSHVEGSGELFF. CDR3 nucleotide sequence: TGTGCTAGTGGTTCCCATGTCGAGGGGTCCGGGGAGCTGTTTTTT.

A single count supports this clonotype. The chain joins TRBV6-5 to TRBJ2-1; TRBD2 aligns across 11 bases. The CDR3 loop spans 15 amino acids. The V gene end was trimmed by 5 bases and the J gene end by 4 bases; junction bases not matched to a gene: 4. Germline CDR1 reads MNHEY; CDR2 reads SVGAGI. Here the CDR3 DNA reads TGTGCCAGCAGTATAGCGGGGGGGCGGTACAATGAGCAGTTCTTC. Its protein product is CASSIAGGRYNEQFF.

The chain combines TRBV30 with TRBJ2-1; possibly TRBD1 for D (5 bases). In germline, CDR1 is GTSNPN, CDR2 SVGIG (reference sequence). Trimming took off 4 bases at V and 1 base at J, with 8 bases between the two ends. This CDR3 is built from 13 residues. CDR3 nucleotides: TGTGCCTGGAACAGGCAATCCTACAATGAGCAGTTCTTC. Its protein product is CAWNRQSYNEQFF.

The rearrangement links TRBV7-3 to TRBJ1-2; 9 nucleotides match TRBD1. Germline V gene lookup returns CDR1 SGHTA and CDR2 FQGTGA. The CDR3 extends over 15 amino acids. Germline trimming cut 5 bases from V and 6 bases from J; bases unmatched to any gene: 10. For the CDR3, the DNA is TGTGCCAGCAGCCCTCCATCGGACAGGGGTGATGGCTACACCTTC. Residues: CASSPPSDRGDGYTF. The complete variable domain, with remaining parts taken from reference TRBV7-3 and TRBJ1-2, reads GAGVSQTPSNKVTEKGKYVELRCDPISGHTALYWYRQSLGQGPEFLIYFQGTGAADDSGLPNDRFFAVRPEGSVSTLKIQRTERGDSAVYLCASSPPSDRGDGYTFGSGTRLTVV.

The chain couples TRBV7-9 to TRBJ1-2, with TRBD1 identical over 7 bases. Losses at the gene ends were 4 bases for V and 3 bases for J; bases not matched to a gene: 8. Germline V gives CDR1 SEHNR, CDR2 FQNEAQ (reference sequence). This CDR3 has 15 residues. CDR3 bases: TGTGCCAGCAGCTCCCCCACAGGGGAACACTATGGCTACACCTTC. It is translated as CASSSPTGEHYGYTF.

The rearrangement joins TRBV29-1 to TRBJ1-2, with 9 bases aligning to TRBD1. The CDR3 loop spans 16 amino acids. The V and J ends lost 5 bases and 6 bases, in that order; junction bases with no gene match: 16. Germline lookup yields CDR1 SQVTM and CDR2 ANQGSEA. The DNA of the CDR3 is TGCAGCGTTTGGCTCCCCTCTAGGACAGGGGAGGATGGCTACACCTTC. Its translation is CSVWLPSRTGEDGYTF.

This chain uses TRBV29-1 with TRBJ2-7; D may correspond to TRBD1 or TRBD2 (7 bases each). CDR3 size: 16 residues. From germline, CDR1 is SQVTM and CDR2 ANQGSEA. Trimming took off 2 bases at V and 7 bases at J, with 24 bases between the two ends. This CDR3 is CSVEWSGGGGLREQYF. The CDR3 coding sequence is TGCAGCGTTGAATGGTCGGGGGGAGGGGGCCTGAGGGAGCAGTACTTC.

The gene calls are TRBV11-2 and TRBJ1-5, with unresolved D. V was trimmed by 5 bases and J by 4 bases, leaving 9 bases between them. CDR1 SGHAT and CDR2 FQNNGV come from the germline V gene. This CDR3 contains 13 residues. The CDR3 DNA reads TGTGCCAGCAGCCAGACCGAGAATCAGCCCCAGCATTTT. This sequence encodes CASSQTENQPQHF.

The rearrangement links TRBV7-9 to TRBJ2-7, with 9 bases aligning to TRBD1. The CDR3 contains 14 residues. The junction had 7 bases not matched to a gene; V was cut back by 5 bases and J by 5 bases. Germline CDR1 SEHNR, CDR2 FQNEAQ (reference sequence). CDR3 sequence: CASSPTGQGDEQYF. The CDR3 region has the DNA TGTGCCAGCAGCCCAACGGGACAGGGTGACGAGCAGTACTTC.

V and J are TRBV11-2 and TRBJ1-5; D unresolved. Germline assignment: CDR1 SGHAT and CDR2 FQNNGV. The V gene lost 5 bases and the J gene lost 8 bases, with 13 bases spanning the gap. The CDR3 has 13 amino acids. CDR3 DNA: TGTGCCAGCAGCCTCCGGACCAAGGAGCCCCAGCATTTT. Protein sequence: CASSLRTKEPQHF. Full variable domain (remainder filled in from reference TRBV11-2 and TRBJ1-5): EAGVAQSPRYKIIEKRQSVAFWCNPISGHATLYWYQQILGQGPKLLIQFQNNGVVDDSQLPKDRFSAERLKGVDSTLKIQPAKLEDSAVYLCASSLRTKEPQHFGDGTRLSIL.

This rearrangement joins TRBV7-9 to TRBJ2-7, with 9 bases that match TRBD1. The trim removed 0 bases at V and 3 bases at J, leaving 6 bases unmatched. The V gene's germline CDR1 is SEHNR and CDR2 FQNEAQ (reference sequence). The CDR3 is 16 residues long. In nucleotides, the CDR3 is TGTGCCAGCAGCTTAGCCCCGGGACAGGGAGGCTACGAGCAGTACTTC. Protein product: CASSLAPGQGGYEQYF.

V gene TRBV7-9 combines with J gene TRBJ2-5; TRBD1 or TRBD2 may be the D gene (5 bases each). The CDR3 consists of 14 residues. Germline loops: CDR1 SEHNR, CDR2 FQNEAQ (reference sequence). V gave up 1 base and J gave up 5 bases, with 11 bases separating them. The CDR3 loop is CASSLVGREETQYF. The CDR3 region has the DNA TGTGCCAGCAGCTTAGTTGGCAGGGAGGAGACCCAGTACTTC.

V and J are TRBV9 and TRBJ2-7; possibly TRBD2 for D (6 bases). Germline V gene lookup returns CDR1 SGDLS and CDR2 YYNGEE. The CDR3 totals 12 residues. V shed 4 bases and J shed 7 bases, with 12 bases lying between them. The CDR3 reads CASSPEGREQYF. CDR3 bases: TGTGCCAGCAGCCCGGAGGGTAGGGAGCAGTACTTC. The entire variable domain, with the rest obtained from reference TRBV9 and TRBJ2-7, is as follows: DSGVTQTPKHLITATGQRVTLRCSPRSGDLSVYWYQQSLDQGLQFLIQYYNGEERAKGNILERFSAQQFPDLHSELNLSSLELGDSALYFCASSPEGREQYFGPGTRLTVT.

As to this clonotype: One end of the junction is discordant with germline, which a read error may explain. The chain couples TRBV2 to TRBJ1-2, with D uncertain. Looked up from germline, CDR1 is SNHLY and CDR2 is FYNNEI. The CDR3 runs to 10 residues. The CDR3 loop reads CASSEALACF. The CDR3, as DNA: TGTGCCAGCAGTGAAGCTCTCGCTTGCTTC.

The rearrangement joins TRBV27 to TRBJ1-1, with 7 bases that match TRBD1. Germline V gives CDR1 MNHEY, CDR2 SMNVEV (reference sequence). The CDR3 contains 17 residues. Trimming cost V 4 bases and J 0 bases; bases outside gene matches: 11. This chain's CDR3 is CASSSKYRGIMNTEAFF. The CDR3 DNA follows: TGTGCCAGCAGTTCCAAATACAGGGGAATAATGAACACTGAAGCTTTCTTT.

The chain links TRBV5-1 to TRBJ1-1; D gene uncertain. Germline V gene lookup returns CDR1 SGHRS and CDR2 YFSETQ. V was cut by 3 bases and J by 0 bases, with 9 bases left in between. The CDR3 sequence is 14 residues long. The DNA for the CDR3 is TGCGCCAGCAGCTGGACGGATATGAACACTGAAGCTTTCTTT. The encoded protein is CASSWTDMNTEAFF.

The J gene is TRBJ1-6, the V gene TRBV6-1; D perhaps matches TRBD1 (5 bases). CDR1 is MNHNS, CDR2 SASEGT, per germline. The CDR3 consists of 15 residues. Trimming stripped 0 bases from V and 4 bases from J, with 7 bases between. CDR3 DNA: TGTGCCAGCAGTGAAGCTCCAGGGTATAATTCACCCCTCCACTTT. Translated: CASSEAPGYNSPLHF.

The chain carries TRBV2 and TRBJ1-1, with 9 positions matching TRBD1. This CDR3 is 13 amino acids long. Trimming removed 8 bases from V and 7 bases from J; junction bases left unmatched: 8. Germline CDR1 is SNHLY and CDR2 is FYNNEI. DNA of the CDR3: TGTGCCAGCGGATCAACAGGGGGCCATGAAGCTTTCTTT. Protein: CASGSTGGHEAFF.